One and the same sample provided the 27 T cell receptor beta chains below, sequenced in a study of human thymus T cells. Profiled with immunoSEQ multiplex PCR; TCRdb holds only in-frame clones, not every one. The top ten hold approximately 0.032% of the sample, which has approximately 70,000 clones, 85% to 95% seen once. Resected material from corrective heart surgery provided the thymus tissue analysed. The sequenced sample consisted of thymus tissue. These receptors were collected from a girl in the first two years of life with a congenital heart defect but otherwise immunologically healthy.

This CDR3 is CAWIYGDYGYTF. DNA of the CDR3: TGTGCCTGGATCTACGGGGACTATGGCTACACCTTC. The chain joins TRBV30 to TRBJ1-2, with D unclear. V lost 4 bases to trimming and J lost 3 bases, with 9 bases between them. Germline V CDR1 and CDR2: GTSNPN, SVGIG (reference sequence). The CDR3 contains 12 residues.

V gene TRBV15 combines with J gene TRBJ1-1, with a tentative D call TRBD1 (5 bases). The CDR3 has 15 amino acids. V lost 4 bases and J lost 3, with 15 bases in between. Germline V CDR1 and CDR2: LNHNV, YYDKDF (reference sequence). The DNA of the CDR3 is TGTGCCACCAGCACTCACCCGGGGGGAGACACTGAAGCTTTCTTT. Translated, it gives CATSTHPGGDTEAFF.

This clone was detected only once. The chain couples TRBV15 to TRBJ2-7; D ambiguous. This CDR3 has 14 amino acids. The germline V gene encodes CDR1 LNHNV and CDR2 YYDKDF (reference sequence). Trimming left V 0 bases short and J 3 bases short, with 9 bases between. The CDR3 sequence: CATSRDPLGYEQYF. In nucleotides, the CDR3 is TGTGCCACCAGCAGAGATCCCCTGGGCTACGAGCAGTACTTC.

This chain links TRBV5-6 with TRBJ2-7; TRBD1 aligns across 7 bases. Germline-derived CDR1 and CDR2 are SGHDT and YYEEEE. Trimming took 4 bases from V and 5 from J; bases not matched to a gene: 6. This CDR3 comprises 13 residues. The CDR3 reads CASSKRTGHEQYF. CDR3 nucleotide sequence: TGTGCCAGCAGCAAGAGGACAGGACACGAGCAGTACTTC.

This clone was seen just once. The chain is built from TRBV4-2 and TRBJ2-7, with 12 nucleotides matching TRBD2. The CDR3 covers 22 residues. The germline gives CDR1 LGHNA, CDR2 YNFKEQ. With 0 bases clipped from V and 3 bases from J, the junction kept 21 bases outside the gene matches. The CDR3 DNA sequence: TGTGCCAGCAGCCAAGATCCAACAAAGGGGGCGACTAGCGGGAGTCAAGACTACGAGCAGTACTTC. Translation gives CASSQDPTKGATSGSQDYEQYF.

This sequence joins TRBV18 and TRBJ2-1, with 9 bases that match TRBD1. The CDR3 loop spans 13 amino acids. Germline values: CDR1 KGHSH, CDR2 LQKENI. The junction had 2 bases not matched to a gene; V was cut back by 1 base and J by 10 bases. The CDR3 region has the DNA TGTGCCAGCTCACCACGGGACAGGGAAGAGCAGTTCTTC. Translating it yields CASSPRDREEQFF. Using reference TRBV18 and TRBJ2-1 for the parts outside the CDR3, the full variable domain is NAGVMQNPRHLVRRRGQEARLRCSPMKGHSHVYWYRQLPEEGLKFMVYLQKENIIDESGMPKERFSAEFPKEGPSILRIQQVVRGDSAAYFCASSPRDREEQFFGPGTRLTVL.

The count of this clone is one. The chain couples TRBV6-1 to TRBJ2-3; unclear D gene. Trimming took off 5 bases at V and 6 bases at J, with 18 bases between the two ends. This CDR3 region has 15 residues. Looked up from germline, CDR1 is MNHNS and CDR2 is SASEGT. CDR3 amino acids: CASSHTPYQTDTQYF. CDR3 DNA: TGTGCCAGCAGTCATACACCGTATCAGACGGATACGCAGTATTTT.

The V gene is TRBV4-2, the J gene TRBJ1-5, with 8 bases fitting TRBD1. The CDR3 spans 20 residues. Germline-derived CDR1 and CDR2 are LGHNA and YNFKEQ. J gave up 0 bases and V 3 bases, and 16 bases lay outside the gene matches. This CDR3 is CASSHLTDRDINHSNQPQHF. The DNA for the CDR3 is TGTGCCAGCAGCCACCTTACGGACAGGGACATTAACCATAGCAATCAGCCCCAGCATTTT.

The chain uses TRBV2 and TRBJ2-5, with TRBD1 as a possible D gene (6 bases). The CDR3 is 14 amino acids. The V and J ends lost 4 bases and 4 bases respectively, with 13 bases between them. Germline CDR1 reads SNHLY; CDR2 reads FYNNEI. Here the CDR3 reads CASSAGLGGETQYF. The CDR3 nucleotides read TGTGCCAGCAGTGCTGGGCTAGGGGGAGAGACCCAGTACTTC.

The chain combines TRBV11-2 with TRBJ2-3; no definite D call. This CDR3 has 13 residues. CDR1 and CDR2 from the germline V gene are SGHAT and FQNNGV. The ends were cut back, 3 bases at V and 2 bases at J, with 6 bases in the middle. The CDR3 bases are TGTGCCAGCAGCTTTATCCCCACAGATACGCAGTATTTT. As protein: CASSFIPTDTQYF.

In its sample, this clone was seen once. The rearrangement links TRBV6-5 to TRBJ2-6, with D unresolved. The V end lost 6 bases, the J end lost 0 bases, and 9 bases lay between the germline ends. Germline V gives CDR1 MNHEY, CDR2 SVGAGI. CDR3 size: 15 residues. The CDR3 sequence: CASSPAFSGANVLTF. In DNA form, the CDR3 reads TGTGCCAGCAGCCCGGCCTTCTCTGGGGCCAACGTCCTGACTTTC.

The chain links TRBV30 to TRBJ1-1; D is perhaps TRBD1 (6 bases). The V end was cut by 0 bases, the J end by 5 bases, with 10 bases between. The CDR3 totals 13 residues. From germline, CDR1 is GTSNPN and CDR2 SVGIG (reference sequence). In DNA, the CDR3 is TGTGCCTGGAGTGTACGTCAGGGGACTGAAGCTTTCTTT. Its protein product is CAWSVRQGTEAFF.

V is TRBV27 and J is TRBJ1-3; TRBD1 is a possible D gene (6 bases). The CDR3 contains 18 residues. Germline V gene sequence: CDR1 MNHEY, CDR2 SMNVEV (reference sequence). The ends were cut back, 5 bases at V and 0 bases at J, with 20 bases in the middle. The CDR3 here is CASSPRRGKGDSGNTIYF. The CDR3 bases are TGTGCCAGCAGTCCCCGCCGTGGGAAGGGGGACTCTGGAAACACCATATATTTT.

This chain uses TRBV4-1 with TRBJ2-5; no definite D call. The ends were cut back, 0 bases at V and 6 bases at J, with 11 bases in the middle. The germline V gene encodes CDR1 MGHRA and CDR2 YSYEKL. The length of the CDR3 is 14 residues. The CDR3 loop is CASSQDRSWQTQYF. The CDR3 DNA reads TGCGCCAGCAGCCAAGATAGGTCTTGGCAGACCCAGTACTTC.

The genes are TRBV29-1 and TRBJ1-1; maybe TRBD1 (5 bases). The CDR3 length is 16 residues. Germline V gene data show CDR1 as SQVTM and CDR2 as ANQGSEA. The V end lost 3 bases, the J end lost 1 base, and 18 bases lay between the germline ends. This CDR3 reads CSVETSGGRQNTEAFF. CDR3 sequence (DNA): TGCAGCGTTGAGACTAGTGGGGGTCGTCAGAACACTGAAGCTTTCTTT.

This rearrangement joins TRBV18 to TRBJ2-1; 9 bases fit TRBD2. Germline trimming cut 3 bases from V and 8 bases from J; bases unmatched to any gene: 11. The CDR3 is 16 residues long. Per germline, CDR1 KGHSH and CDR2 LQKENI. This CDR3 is CASSPWREGASHEQFF. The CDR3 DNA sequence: TGTGCCAGCTCACCTTGGCGGGAGGGGGCATCGCATGAGCAGTTCTTC.

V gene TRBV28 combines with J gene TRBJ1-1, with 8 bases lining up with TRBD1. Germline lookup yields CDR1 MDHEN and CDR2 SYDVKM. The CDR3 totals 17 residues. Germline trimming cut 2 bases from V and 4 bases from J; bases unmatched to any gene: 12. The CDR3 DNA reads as TGTGCCAGCAGTTTAAAGGGAGCGACAGGGGTTAGCACTGAAGCTTTCTTT. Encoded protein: CASSLKGATGVSTEAFF.

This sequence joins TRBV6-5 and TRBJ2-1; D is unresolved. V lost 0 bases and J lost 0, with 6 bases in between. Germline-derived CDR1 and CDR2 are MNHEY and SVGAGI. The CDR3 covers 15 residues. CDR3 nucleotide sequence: TGTGCCAGCAGTTACTCGGCTAGCTCCTACAATGAGCAGTTCTTC. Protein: CASSYSASSYNEQFF.

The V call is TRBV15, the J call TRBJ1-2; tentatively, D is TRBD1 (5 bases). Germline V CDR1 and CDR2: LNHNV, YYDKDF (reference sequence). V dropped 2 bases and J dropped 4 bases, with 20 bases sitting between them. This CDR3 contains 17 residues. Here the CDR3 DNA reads TGTGCCACCAGCAGATCTGTAGGGAAGGAGGGACTCTATGGCTACACCTTC. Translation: CATSRSVGKEGLYGYTF.

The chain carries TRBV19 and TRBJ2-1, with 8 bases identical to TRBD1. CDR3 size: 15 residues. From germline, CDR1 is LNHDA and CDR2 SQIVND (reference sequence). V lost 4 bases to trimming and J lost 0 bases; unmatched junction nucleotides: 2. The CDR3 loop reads CASSTDRDSYNEQFF. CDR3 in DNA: TGTGCCAGTAGTACGGACAGGGACTCCTACAATGAGCAGTTCTTC.

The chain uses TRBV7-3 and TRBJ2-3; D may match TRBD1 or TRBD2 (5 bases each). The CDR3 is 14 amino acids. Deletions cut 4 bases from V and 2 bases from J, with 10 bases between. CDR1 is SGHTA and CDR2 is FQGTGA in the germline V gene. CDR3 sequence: CASSSPGTTDTQYF. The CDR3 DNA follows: TGTGCCAGCAGCTCCCCCGGGACCACAGATACGCAGTATTTT.

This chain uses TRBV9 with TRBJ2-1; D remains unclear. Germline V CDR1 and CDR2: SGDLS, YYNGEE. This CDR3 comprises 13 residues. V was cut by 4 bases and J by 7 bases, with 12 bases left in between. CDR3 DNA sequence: TGTGCCAGCAGCCCTCATACCGAGAATGAGCAGTTCTTC. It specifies CASSPHTENEQFF.

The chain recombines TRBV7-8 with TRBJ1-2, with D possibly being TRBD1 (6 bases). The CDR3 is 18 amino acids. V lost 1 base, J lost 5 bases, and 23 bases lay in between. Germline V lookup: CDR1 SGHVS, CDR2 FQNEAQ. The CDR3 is CASSLEGRAQGSTYGYTF. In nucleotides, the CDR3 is TGTGCCAGCAGCTTAGAGGGAAGGGCCCAGGGGTCGACTTATGGCTACACCTTC.

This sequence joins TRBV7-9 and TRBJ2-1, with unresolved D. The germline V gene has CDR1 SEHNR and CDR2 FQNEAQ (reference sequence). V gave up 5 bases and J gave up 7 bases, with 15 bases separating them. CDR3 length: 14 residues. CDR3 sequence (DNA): TGTGCCAGCAGCATTAATCGACCAAGGAATGAGCAGTTCTTC. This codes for CASSINRPRNEQFF.

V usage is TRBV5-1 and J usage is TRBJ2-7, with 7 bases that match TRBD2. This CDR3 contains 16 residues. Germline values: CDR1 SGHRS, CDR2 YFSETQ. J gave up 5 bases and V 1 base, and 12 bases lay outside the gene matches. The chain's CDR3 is CASSLRGVAFRNEQYF. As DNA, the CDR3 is TGCGCCAGCAGCTTGCGGGGGGTGGCCTTTCGCAACGAGCAGTACTTC. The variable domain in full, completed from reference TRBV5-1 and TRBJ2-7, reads KAGVTQTPRYLIKTRGQQVTLSCSPISGHRSVSWYQQTPGQGLQFLFEYFSETQRNKGNFPGRFSGRQFSNSRSEMNVSTLELGDSALYLCASSLRGVAFRNEQYFGPGTRLTVT.

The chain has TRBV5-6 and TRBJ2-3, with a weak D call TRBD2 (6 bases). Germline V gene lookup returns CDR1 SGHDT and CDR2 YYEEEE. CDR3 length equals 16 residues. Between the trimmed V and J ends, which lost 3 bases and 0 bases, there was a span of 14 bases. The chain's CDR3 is CASSSGRDPSTDTQYF. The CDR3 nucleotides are TGTGCCAGCAGCTCCGGGCGGGATCCCAGCACAGATACGCAGTATTTT. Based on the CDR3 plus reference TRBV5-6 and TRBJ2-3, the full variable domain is DAGVTQSPTHLIKTRGQQVTLRCSPKSGHDTVSWYQQALGQGPQFIFQYYEEEERQRGNFPDRFSGHQFPNYSSELNVNALLLGDSALYLCASSSGRDPSTDTQYFGPGTRLTVL.

The CDR3 region has the DNA TGCAGTGCTAGCGCCATAGATGAGCAGTTCTTC. This codes for CSASAIDEQFF. The chain uses TRBV20-1 and TRBJ2-1; D not certain. The germline gives CDR1 DFQATT, CDR2 SNEGSKA (reference sequence). This CDR3 is 11 amino acids long. The V end was cut by 3 bases, the J end by 8 bases, with 8 bases between.